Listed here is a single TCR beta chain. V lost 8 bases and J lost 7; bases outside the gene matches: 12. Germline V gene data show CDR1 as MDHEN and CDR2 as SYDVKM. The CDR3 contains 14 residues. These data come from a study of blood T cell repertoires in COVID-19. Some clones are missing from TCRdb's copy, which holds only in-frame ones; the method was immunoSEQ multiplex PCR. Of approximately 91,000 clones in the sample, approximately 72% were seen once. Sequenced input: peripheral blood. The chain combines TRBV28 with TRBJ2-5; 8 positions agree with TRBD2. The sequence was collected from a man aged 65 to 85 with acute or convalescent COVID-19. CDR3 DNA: TGTGCCAGCGCCGGGGGTGGGACTAGTGGGACCCAGTACTTC. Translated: CASAGGGTSGTQYF.